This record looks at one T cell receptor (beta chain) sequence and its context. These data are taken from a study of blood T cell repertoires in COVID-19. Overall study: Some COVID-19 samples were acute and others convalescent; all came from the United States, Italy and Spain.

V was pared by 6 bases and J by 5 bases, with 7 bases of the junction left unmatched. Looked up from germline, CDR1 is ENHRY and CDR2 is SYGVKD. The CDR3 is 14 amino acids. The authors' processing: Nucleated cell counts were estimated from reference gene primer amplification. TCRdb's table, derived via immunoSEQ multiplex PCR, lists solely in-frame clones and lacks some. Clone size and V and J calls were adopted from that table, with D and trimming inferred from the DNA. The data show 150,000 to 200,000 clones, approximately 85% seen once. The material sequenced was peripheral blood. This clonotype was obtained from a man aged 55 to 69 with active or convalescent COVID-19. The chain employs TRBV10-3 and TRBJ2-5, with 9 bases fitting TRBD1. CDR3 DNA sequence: TGTGCCATCAGGTCCGAACAGGGGGCCGAGACCCAGTACTTC. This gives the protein CAIRSEQGAETQYF.